This TCR beta chain was captured in a study of regulatory T cells in long-lasting Graves disease. This clonotype was recorded many times. The germline gives CDR1 SNHLY, CDR2 FYNNEI. The length of the CDR3 is 16 residues. V shed 2 bases and J shed 4 bases, with 14 bases lying between them. Building of the TCR beta libraries involved iRepertoire HTBI primers and Arm-PCR of CDR3 regions. TCRdb itself ran the multiplex PCR reads through MiXCR, one entry per CDR3 protein. Here the sample spans 350,000 to 500,000 distinct CDR3 sequences, 14% being singletons. Indicated time point: newly diagnosed GD, antithyroid drugs for less than 3 months. RNA extracted from PBMCs served as the sequencing template. Graves' disease diagnosis relied on American Thyroid Association guidelines. This same sample was also taken into another study, of T cells in Graves' hyperthyroidism and ophthalmopathy. That paper states: Graves' hyperthyroidism qualified as stable when ophthalmopathy did not progress within 18 months. Among thyroid clonotypes expanded above 0.001, most also appeared in blood.

The sequence was obtained from a woman in her forties or fifties with Graves disease. The sample consisted of peripheral blood mononuclear cells (PBMCs), taken at new diagnosis, from a patient treated with antithyroid drugs. This chain joins TRBV2 and TRBJ1-4; D perhaps matches TRBD1 (5 bases). CDR3 region: CASSEWGTANNEKLFF. In DNA form, the CDR3 reads TGTGCCAGCAGTGAATGGGGGACGGCCAATAATGAAAAACTGTTTTTT.